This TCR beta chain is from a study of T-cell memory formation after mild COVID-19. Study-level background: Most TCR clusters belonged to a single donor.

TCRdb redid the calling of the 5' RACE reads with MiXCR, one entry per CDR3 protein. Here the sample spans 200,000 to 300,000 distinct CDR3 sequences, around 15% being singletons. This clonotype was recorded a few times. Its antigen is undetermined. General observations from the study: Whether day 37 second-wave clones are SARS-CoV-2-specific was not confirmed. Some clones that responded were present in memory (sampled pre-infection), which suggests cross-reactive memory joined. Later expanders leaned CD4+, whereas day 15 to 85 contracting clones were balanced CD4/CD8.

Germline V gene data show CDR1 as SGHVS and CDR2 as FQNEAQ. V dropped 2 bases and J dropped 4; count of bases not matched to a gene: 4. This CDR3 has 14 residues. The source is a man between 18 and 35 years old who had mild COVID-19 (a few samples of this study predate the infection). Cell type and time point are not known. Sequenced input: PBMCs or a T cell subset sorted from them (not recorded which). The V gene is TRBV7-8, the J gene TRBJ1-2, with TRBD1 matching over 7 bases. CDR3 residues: CASSLSPGGYGYTF. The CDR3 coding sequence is TGTGCCAGCAGCTTAAGTCCAGGGGGCTATGGCTACACCTTC.